This T cell receptor beta chain appears in the sequencing data of a study of T-cell reconstitution after alpha-beta-depleted transplantation in children. Study-wide results and limits: There were some patients whose high TCRbeta diversity at day 60 came from surviving recipient T cells and thymic progenitors. Reports say that about two months after transplant, the alpha-beta T cells came out of several hundred graft clones that had expanded. From newly produced T cells came most of the T-cell counts and diversity one year after transplant.

The CDR3 loop spans 15 amino acids. Germline values: CDR1 SGHTA, CDR2 FQGTGA. Trimming removed 7 bases at V and 0 bases at J, with 12 bases between. For TCRbeta, the library was prepared with unique molecular identifiers. In TCRdb, the PCR reads were re-called with MiXCR into one record per CDR3 protein. This sample has fewer than 450,000 distinct CDR3 sequences; about a sixth occur once, and the top ten carry approximately 38%. This clonotype occurred many times. Its antigen is not identified. V usage is TRBV7-3 and J usage is TRBJ1-4; D gene uncertain. This material consisted of PBMCs, mostly from graft donor cells, taken 360 days after TCRalphabeta/CD19-depleted stem cell transplant. The sequence came from a male patient aged 2-9 years who had a stem cell transplant for acute lymphoblastic leukemia, so the T cells may come from the graft donor. Written as DNA, the CDR3 is TGTGCCAGCATAGAACAGCGAGCAACTAATGAAAAACTGTTTTTT. The encoded protein is CASIEQRATNEKLFF. The complete variable domain, with remaining parts taken from reference TRBV7-3 and TRBJ1-4, reads GAGVSQTPSNKVTEKGKYVELRCDPISGHTALYWYRQSLGQGPEFLIYFQGTGAADDSGLPNDRFFAVRPEGSVSTLKIQRTERGDSAVYLCASIEQRATNEKLFFGSGTQLSVL.